This T cell receptor beta chain was sequenced for a study of blood T cell repertoires in COVID-19. Study-wide background: Acute-phase and convalescent COVID-19 samples originated in the United States, Italy and Spain.

The V gene's germline CDR1 is MNHEY and CDR2 SVGAGI. With 11 bases removed from V and 5 bases from J, the gap between germline ends came to 12 bases. The CDR3 has 12 amino acids. Data came from immunoSEQ multiplex PCR; TCRdb stores just in-frame clones and leaves some out. The table lists hundreds of thousands of clones, approximately 85% of them singletons, with 9.1% in the top ten. The chain uses TRBV6-5 and TRBJ2-2; D might be TRBD1 (6 bases). The sequencing input was PBMCs or T cells enriched from blood (not recorded which). This clonotype was obtained from a woman aged 45-65 years with acute COVID-19. The CDR3 region is CAGSRGTGELFF. In DNA form, the CDR3 reads TGTGCCGGATCCAGGGGTACCGGGGAGCTGTTTTTT.